One and the same sample provided the 5 T cell receptor beta chains below, sequenced in a study of naive and memory T cell subsets. Their target antigens are unknown. Study-level points and caveats: Naive repertoires, especially CD8, held a few larger clonotypes, possibly memory cells re-expressing CD45RA.

Two oligonucleotides, mixed equimolar, formed the beta constant-region primer covering TRBC1 and TRBC2. Ligated cDNA was amplified by four rounds of PCR with nested alpha and beta constant-region primers and SP2. TCRdb re-derived calls from the UMI-ligation and nested PCR reads in MiXCR, one entry per CDR3 protein. The sample shows some 110,000 distinct CDR3 sequences, roughly 14% of them seen only once. Sequencing input: naive CD8+ T cells from blood. The receptor set was obtained from a human donor in good health.

In this sample, this clonotype turned up many times. This chain joins TRBV5-4 and TRBJ2-7; D is ambiguous. Per the germline V gene, CDR1 is SGHNT and CDR2 is YYREEE (reference sequence). The ends were cut back, 2 bases at V and 6 bases at J, with 15 bases in the middle. This CDR3 region has 14 residues. The chain's CDR3 is CASSFLSEGAEQYF. The CDR3 nucleotides read TGTGCCAGCAGCTTCTTAAGCGAAGGCGCCGAGCAGTACTTC.

This chain uses TRBV4-3 with TRBJ2-1, with TRBD2 matching 7 bases. The V gene's germline CDR1 is LGHNA and CDR2 YSLEER. There are 17 residues in the CDR3. J was trimmed by 8 bases and V by 3 bases; bases with no gene match: 16. The CDR3 bases are TGCGCCAGCAGCCAGGCCCCGACGGGCGGGAGCGGGGATGAGCAGTTCTTC. Its translation is CASSQAPTGGSGDEQFF.

This clonotype was picked up a small number of times. V gene TRBV27 combines with J gene TRBJ2-5; D gene unclear. Trimming removed 0 bases from V and 5 bases from J, with 10 bases in between. From germline, CDR1 is MNHEY and CDR2 SMNVEV (reference sequence). This CDR3 comprises 14 residues. CDR3 coding DNA: TGTGCCAGCAGTTTATCTATTAACGGGGAGACCCAGTACTTC. It encodes CASSLSINGETQYF.

The DNA for the CDR3 is TGCAGCGTTGAGACAGGATCCTACGAGCAGTACTTC. It codes for CSVETGSYEQYF. The genes are TRBV29-1 and TRBJ2-7, with D possibly being TRBD1 (6 bases). The CDR3 totals 12 residues. CDR1 and CDR2 from the germline V gene are SQVTM and ANQGSEA. The V gene lost 3 bases and the J gene lost 1 base, with 7 bases spanning the gap.

The chain couples TRBV6-2 or TRBV6-3 to TRBJ2-2, with D perhaps given as TRBD1 or TRBD2 (6 bases each). Germline loops: CDR1 MNHEY, CDR2 SVGEGT. The CDR3 sequence is 15 residues long. V lost 7 bases and J 6 bases, leaving 18 bases between the germline ends. CDR3 nucleotide sequence: TGTGCCAGCACGCCTCCGAGGGGGGCGGCCGGGGAGCTGTTTTTT. This gives the protein CASTPPRGAAGELFF.